The clone carrying this TCR beta chain was picked up a small number of times. The CDR3 runs to 12 residues. From germline, CDR1 is SGHNT and CDR2 YYREEE (reference sequence). Trimming at V came to 4 bases and at J to 8 bases, leaving 5 bases not matched to a gene. TCRdb re-called the RT-PCR reads through MiXCR, storing one row per CDR3 protein. The sample lists fewer than 800,000 distinct CDR3 sequences; 14% were seen once. This chain uses TRBV5-4 with TRBJ1-2; 7 bases align to TRBD1. Sequencing was performed on memory CD4+ T cells from blood. The clonotype was recovered from a female donor in good health, serving as a healthy control. This CDR3 reads CASSATGQGYTF. As DNA, the CDR3 is TGTGCCAGCAGCGCGACAGGGCAAGGCTACACCTTC.